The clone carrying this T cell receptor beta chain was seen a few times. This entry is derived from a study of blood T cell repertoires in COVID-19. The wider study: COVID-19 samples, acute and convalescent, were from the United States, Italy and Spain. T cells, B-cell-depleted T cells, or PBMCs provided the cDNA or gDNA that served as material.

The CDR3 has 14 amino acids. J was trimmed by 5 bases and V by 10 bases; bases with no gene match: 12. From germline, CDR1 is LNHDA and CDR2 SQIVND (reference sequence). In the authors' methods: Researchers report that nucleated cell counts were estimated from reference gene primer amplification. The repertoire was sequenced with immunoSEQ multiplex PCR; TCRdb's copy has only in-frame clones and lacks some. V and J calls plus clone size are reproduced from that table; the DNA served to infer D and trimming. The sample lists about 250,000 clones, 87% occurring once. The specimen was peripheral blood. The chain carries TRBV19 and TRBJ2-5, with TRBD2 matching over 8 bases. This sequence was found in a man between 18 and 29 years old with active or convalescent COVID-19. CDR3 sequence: CATAWSGSRETQYF. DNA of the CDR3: TGTGCCACCGCCTGGAGCGGGAGTCGGGAGACCCAGTACTTC.